The present TCR beta chain was sequenced within a study of blood T cells in healthy people across ages (dated by TCRdb to 2013 to 2016). As for the study more broadly: In model experiments, template switching captured roughly one uniquely barcoded TCR beta cDNA molecule for every two T cells. To track age-related changes in TCR beta repertoire diversity, the study relied on deep sequencing normalized with unique cDNA molecular identifiers. Four age groups were formed from the donors: young (average 16 years), middle-aged (approximately 40), aged (about 68) and long-lived (roughly 81). To avoid experimental bias, donors of different ages were distributed randomly across sequencing lanes. Using the same blood draw, the study looked at two additional independent replicas of 1 million unique cDNA reads for two donors, one aged 18 to 30 and the other aged 80 or older.

Receptors were amplified or captured by 5' RACE. The sequencer was an Illumina HiSeq 2500. A second PCR of roughly 7 to 11 cycles was performed with a sample-barcoded 5' primer and a J-beta primer mix. Each TCR beta cDNA molecule received a unique molecular identifier from a template-switch 5' adaptor carrying 12 random nucleotides. Each sample yielded at least 2.5 million CDR3-containing paired-end reads. The Mint cDNA synthesis kit, primed by a TRBC-specific oligonucleotide, was used to synthesize first-strand cDNA from all RNA. All cDNA was treated with uracil-DNA glycosylase and then went through a first 18-cycle PCR with the universal primers M1SS and BC2_uni_R. The original methods were these. For normalization, 1 million high-quality reads were randomly selected from each sample, with every read carrying a distinct molecular identifier. Reads with shared molecular identifiers were discarded instead of being binned into consensus sequences. CDR3 identification, clonotype clustering and error correction used MiTCR with a Q25 quality threshold and the strictest error-elimination algorithm. A nonparametric unseen species model using Euler transformation provided a lower-bound estimate of total TCR beta diversity. The public reads were run again by TCRdb, first through fastp at Q25 and then through MiXCR, and only productive beta chains were kept. One record per CDR3 amino acid sequence lists the most common genes and DNA. In this record, the V and J calls reflect TCRdb's handling and not the investigators' own analysis. This sample has hundreds of thousands of distinct CDR3 sequences in its table, and 50% to 65% of those were observed once. In total, the top ten clones hold about 42% of the sample.

Notes on this clonotype: It has no known antigen specificity. There are no base qualities to consult, and no much larger clone falls within one base.

Here is what the overall study found, with its caveats: A strong correlation was found between observed TCR beta diversity and the percentage of naive T cells measured by flow cytometry. Since profiling was done on bulk unsorted PBMCs, naive and antigen-experienced compartments could not be conclusively compared. As age increased, observed TCR beta diversity per million T cells dropped in a roughly linear way, and a significant reduction was already evident by age 40. Total diversity estimates from one million sequenced T cells were considered lower bounds and underestimates. Compared with the aged group, the long-lived group had more naive CD4+ T cells, fewer expanded clones and increased TCR diversity, a pattern suggesting age selection. Because the CMV infection status of the donors was unknown, age-related changes in expanded clonotypes may potentially have been confounded.

The roughly 39 donors, aged about 6 to 100 years, were systemically healthy Caucasian individuals from Russia. Approximately 11 milliliters of peripheral blood were drawn from each donor into EDTA-treated Vacutainer tubes. PBMCs were isolated by Ficoll-Paque density-gradient centrifugation, with at least 6.5 million obtained per sample. Trizol reagent was used to extract total RNA from the PBMCs, yielding at least 5 micrograms per sample. The percentages of naive CD45RAhigh/CD27high T cells were determined by flow cytometry on a PBMC aliquot from every donor. As encoded in the germline V gene, CDR1 is ENHRY while CDR2 is SYGVKD. The junction shows trimming of 6 bases on V and 4 bases on J, and the gene matches do not reach 4 bases of it. Measured from the cysteine to the phenylalanine, the CDR3 is 13 residues long. Only the CDR3 region is kept as DNA, spanning 39 bases read in frame from base 1.

Sequenced: blood. This TCR was recovered from a man of 80 years or more in good health. The chain is assembled from TRBV10-3 and TRBJ2-3; 7 central bases correspond to TRBD2. The DNA sequence is given as TGTGCCATCAGGGGAGGGCCGGCAGATACGCAGTATTTT. The resulting protein is CAIRGGPADTQYF.